The 21 T cell receptor beta chains listed next were all sequenced from one sample in a study of Ad26.COV2.S vaccination and SARS-CoV-2 variants. Described treatment: roughly 19 received Ad26.COV2.S at low or high dose, single or two shots; 5 received placebo; per-sample allocation not given. Specimen acquisition occurred on day 63 following the initial vaccine or placebo injection. Profiling relied on immunoSEQ multiplex PCR, and the TCRdb table lists in-frame clones only, not all of them. The sample has about 440,000 clones; roughly 87% are singletons. The sequencing here drew on peripheral blood, taken in a trial of Ad26.COV2.S vaccine versus placebo. These receptors were obtained from a person between 18 and 65 years old who received the Ad26.COV2.S COVID-19 vaccine or a placebo.

This clone is a singleton in its sample. The rearrangement uses TRBV2 and TRBJ2-7; 8 bases are a match to TRBD2. The CDR3 is 15 amino acids. Germline V CDR1 and CDR2: SNHLY, FYNNEI. Unmatched junction bases numbered 5, after V lost 4 bases and J lost 0 bases. This chain's CDR3 is CASSVSGSISYEQYF. DNA of the CDR3: TGTGCCAGCAGTGTCAGCGGGAGTATCTCCTACGAGCAGTACTTC.

The V call is TRBV10-3, the J call TRBJ1-5; D is possibly TRBD1 (5 bases). CDR3 length: 15 residues. Per germline, CDR1 ENHRY and CDR2 SYGVKD. The V end was cut by 5 bases, the J end by 0 bases, with 11 bases between. As DNA, the CDR3 is TGTGCCATCAGTCCTGGGACGGATAGCAATCAGCCCCAGCATTTT. Protein sequence: CAISPGTDSNQPQHF.

The chain has TRBV5-1 and TRBJ2-7; possibly TRBD1 or TRBD2 for D (5 bases each). Germline V gene data show CDR1 as SGHRS and CDR2 as YFSETQ. Trimming left V 0 bases short and J 0 bases short, with 10 bases between. The CDR3 has 15 residues. CDR3 sequence: CASSLAGRPSYEQYF. The CDR3 region has the DNA TGCGCCAGCAGCTTGGCGGGACGACCCTCCTACGAGCAGTACTTC.

About this clone itself: Other nucleotide sequences from this sample produce the same CDR3. The rearrangement uses TRBV15 and TRBJ2-7; 9 nucleotides agree with TRBD1. V shed 2 bases, J shed 2 bases, and the junction held 4 bases outside the gene matches. The CDR3 extends over 15 amino acids. Germline CDR1 and CDR2: LNHNV and YYDKDF (reference sequence). DNA of the CDR3: TGTGCCACCAGCAGATCTGGACAGGGGACCTACGAGCAGTACTTC. Its protein is CATSRSGQGTYEQYF.

The chain uses TRBV3-1 (or the pseudogene TRBV3-2) and TRBJ2-5, with 8 bases aligning to TRBD2. After removal of 3 bases from V and 2 bases from J, the junction contained 2 bases not matched to a gene. This CDR3 spans 14 amino acids. Per germline, CDR1 LGHDT and CDR2 YNNKEL (reference sequence). CDR3 sequence: CASSHLAGQETQYF. CDR3 nucleotide sequence: TGTGCCAGCAGCCACCTAGCGGGTCAAGAGACCCAGTACTTC.

This clone was picked up one time. This chain links TRBV7-2 with TRBJ2-7; perhaps TRBD2 as D (6 bases). The CDR3 runs to 16 residues. V was clipped by 3 bases and J by 2 bases, with 17 bases between them. CDR1 and CDR2 from the germline V gene are SGHTA and FQGNSA. DNA for the CDR3: TGTGCCAGCAGCTTGGATCCCGGGAGCCACCCCTACGAGCAGTACTTC. The encoded protein is CASSLDPGSHPYEQYF. Based on the CDR3 plus reference TRBV7-2 and TRBJ2-7, the full variable domain is GAGVSQSPSNKVTEKGKDVELRCDPISGHTALYWYRQSLGQGLEFLIYFQGNSAPDKSGLPSDRFSAERTGGSVSTLTIQRTQQEDSAVYLCASSLDPGSHPYEQYFGPGTRLTVT.

This chain links TRBV2 with TRBJ2-1, with TRBD2 matching 12 bases. The CDR3 contains 16 residues. CDR1 and CDR2 from the germline V gene are SNHLY and FYNNEI. V lost 3 bases, J lost 2 bases, and 2 bases stayed unmatched. CDR3 in DNA: TGTGCCAGCAGTGAGGGACTAGCGGGTGCCTACAATGAGCAGTTCTTC. It yields the protein CASSEGLAGAYNEQFF.

V and J are TRBV11-2 and TRBJ1-6, with TRBD1 matching over 7 bases. CDR1 and CDR2 (germline): SGHAT, FQNNGV. This CDR3 is built from 15 residues. Germline trimming cut 0 bases from V and 8 bases from J; bases unmatched to any gene: 4. CDR3 loop: CASSLEGTDDSPLHF. The CDR3 bases are TGTGCCAGCAGCTTAGAGGGGACAGATGATTCACCCCTCCACTTT. The full variable domain, in which reference TRBV11-2 and TRBJ1-6 provide the parts outside the CDR3, is EAGVAQSPRYKIIEKRQSVAFWCNPISGHATLYWYQQILGQGPKLLIQFQNNGVVDDSQLPKDRFSAERLKGVDSTLKIQPAKLEDSAVYLCASSLEGTDDSPLHFGNGTRLTVT.

This rearrangement joins TRBV24-1 to TRBJ2-1; D possibly corresponds to TRBD1 (5 bases). The V and J ends lost 8 bases and 0 bases respectively, with 7 bases between them. Germline V gene data show CDR1 as KGHDR and CDR2 as SFDVKD. The length of the CDR3 is 13 residues. The CDR3 loop reads CATKGDSYNEQFF. For the CDR3, the DNA is TGTGCCACCAAAGGGGACTCCTACAATGAGCAGTTCTTC.

The genes are TRBV5-5 and TRBJ1-5; the D is unclear. Looked up from germline, CDR1 is SGHKS and CDR2 is YYEKEE (reference sequence). The CDR3 runs to 16 residues. Between the trimmed V and J ends, which lost 0 bases and 2 bases, there was a span of 12 bases. The CDR3 here is CASSLGLGFGNQPQHF. The CDR3 DNA is TGTGCCAGCAGCTTGGGGTTGGGGTTTGGCAATCAGCCCCAGCATTTT.

This sequence joins TRBV12-3 or TRBV12-4 and TRBJ1-2, with unresolved D. CDR3 size: 13 residues. Trimming took 3 bases from V and 8 from J, leaving 13 bases between them. CDR3 in DNA: TGTGCCAGCAGTTTGCGGACGCCTGGGGGCTACACCTTC. Its protein is CASSLRTPGGYTF.

As for this clone: Other DNA sequences in this specimen translate into the identical CDR3. V gene TRBV5-1 combines with J gene TRBJ2-5, with D unclear. Deletions cut 0 bases from V and 0 bases from J, with 3 bases between. CDR1 and CDR2 (germline): SGHRS, YFSETQ. The CDR3 is 13 residues long. The CDR3 nucleotides read TGCGCCAGCAGCTTGGGGTACCAAGAGACCCAGTACTTC. Translated: CASSLGYQETQYF.

This chain joins TRBV3-1 (or the pseudogene TRBV3-2) and TRBJ2-1, with 10 positions matching TRBD1. V was pared by 8 bases and J by 9 bases, with 7 bases of the junction left unmatched. Germline V gene data show CDR1 as LGHDT and CDR2 as YNNKEL (reference sequence). The CDR3 has 13 residues. The CDR3 here is CASSRQGASEQFF. The CDR3 region has the DNA TGTGCCAGCTCCAGACAGGGGGCTAGTGAGCAGTTCTTC.

The chain couples TRBV6-2 or TRBV6-3 to TRBJ2-1; TRBD1 aligns across 7 bases. The germline V gene has CDR1 MNHEY and CDR2 SVGEGT. The CDR3 has 20 amino acids. Trimming at V came to 6 bases and at J to 5 bases, leaving 25 bases not matched to a gene. The chain's CDR3 is CASSNWLGRGNQSPNNEQFF. The CDR3 DNA reads TGTGCCAGCAGCAACTGGCTGGGCAGGGGGAACCAGAGCCCCAACAATGAGCAGTTCTTC.

The DNA for the CDR3 is TGTGCCAGCAGTTTACGGACCAGCCCGCAAGAGACCCAGTACTTC. It codes for CASSLRTSPQETQYF. The chain joins TRBV27 to TRBJ2-5; D is ambiguous. Germline V gene sequence: CDR1 MNHEY, CDR2 SMNVEV (reference sequence). V lost 2 bases, J lost 2 bases, and 12 bases lay in between. The CDR3 length is 15 residues.

In this sample, this clone turned up once. V and J are TRBV28 and TRBJ2-7, with D tentatively TRBD1 or TRBD2 (5 bases each). CDR1 is MDHEN and CDR2 is SYDVKM in the germline V gene. V gave up 6 bases and J gave up 5 bases, with 32 bases separating them. This CDR3 is 19 amino acids long. This CDR3 is CASSPPNGDWDEGFHEQYF. In nucleotides, the CDR3 is TGTGCCAGCAGCCCCCCCAACGGAGATTGGGATGAGGGGTTCCACGAGCAGTACTTC.

V and J are TRBV6-2 or TRBV6-3 and TRBJ2-1; possible D gene TRBD1, 8 bases. The germline CDR1 and CDR2 sequences are MNHEY and SVGEGT. The CDR3 has 15 amino acids. V shed 5 bases and J shed 6 bases, with 17 bases lying between them. This chain's CDR3 is CASSRTGGGPNEQFF. For the CDR3, the DNA is TGTGCCAGCAGTCGAACAGGGGGGGGACCCAATGAGCAGTTCTTC.

The rearrangement uses TRBV7-9 and TRBJ2-1; 9 bases align to TRBD1. J gave up 5 bases and V 5 bases, and 10 bases lay outside the gene matches. This CDR3 region has 16 residues. From germline, CDR1 is SEHNR and CDR2 FQNEAQ (reference sequence). The CDR3 nucleotides read TGTGCCAGCAGCCAACTCTCCGGGACAGGGAACAATGAGCAGTTCTTC. Its translation: CASSQLSGTGNNEQFF.

V gene TRBV6-2 or TRBV6-3 combines with J gene TRBJ1-5; D gene ambiguous. The CDR3 loop spans 18 amino acids. CDR1 is MNHEY, CDR2 SVGEGT, per germline. V dropped 0 bases and J dropped 0 bases, with 15 bases sitting between them. The CDR3 sequence: CASSYSRLDSYSNQPQHF. In DNA, the CDR3 is TGTGCCAGCAGTTACTCACGACTGGACTCCTATAGCAATCAGCCCCAGCATTTT.

The chain employs TRBV3-1 (or the pseudogene TRBV3-2) and TRBJ1-2, with a weak D call TRBD1 (5 bases). V was pared by 1 base and J by 3 bases, with 6 bases between. The CDR3 is 13 amino acids. Germline CDR1 is LGHDT and CDR2 is YNNKEL (reference sequence). In DNA, the CDR3 is TGTGCCAGCAGCCAAGCAGGGTACTATGGCTACACCTTC. This encodes CASSQAGYYGYTF.

This chain joins TRBV7-9 and TRBJ1-2; no clear D. The CDR3 contains 15 residues. V was pared by 0 bases and J by 2 bases, with 10 bases between. Looked up from germline, CDR1 is SEHNR and CDR2 is FQNEAQ (reference sequence). The CDR3 bases are TGTGCCAGCAGCTTAGCGTCGGGCACCAACTATGGCTACACCTTC. Translating gives CASSLASGTNYGYTF.